This TCR beta chain was captured in a study of T cell responses to AZD1222 COVID-19 vaccine. Overall study findings and caveats: Females outnumbered males among donors, who were mostly white British; clonal diversity was possibly underestimated.

The CDR3 covers 16 residues. CDR1 and CDR2 (germline): GTSNPN, SVGIG (reference sequence). Trimming pared 4 bases from V and 4 bases from J, leaving 23 bases between. As for this clone: Its antigen remains unknown.

TCRdb's copy holds only in-frame clones and misses some; the assay was immunoSEQ multiplex PCR. The sample has 100,000 to 150,000 clones; about 89% are singletons. The clonotype was recovered from an adult in good health. The starting material was peripheral blood, obtained on day 0 of AZD1222 vaccination. The V call is TRBV30, the J call TRBJ2-7; D assignment may be TRBD1 or TRBD2 (7 bases each). In DNA, the CDR3 is TGTGCCTGGACACAGGGGTGGGGGGGACCGATTTACGAGCAGTACTTC. It translates to CAWTQGWGGPIYEQYF.